The rows below give T cell receptor beta chains drawn from one sample of a study of cytomegalovirus exposure and HLA in healthy donors. Only in-frame clones appear in the TCRdb table, and some are missing; sequencing was by immunoSEQ multiplex PCR. The sample shows around 150,000 clones, about 85% of them seen only once. The sequencing sample was made of PBMCs. The receptor set was obtained from a man aged 18 to 30 in good health and CMV-seronegative. Both conserved end residues are trimmed from each CDR3. D genes are given only for firm matches.

D	V	CDR3
NA	TRBV10-3	AISDLGEGDNTEAF
TRBD1	TRBV30	AWGKKPGQKAYNEQF
TRBD2	TRBV5-4	ASSLGTSGYSYEQY
NA	TRBV6-6	ASSAPSDTQY
TRBD2	TRBV19	ASTQMGTTYNEQF
TRBD1	TRBV5-4	ASSSPGQGEGEQY
NA	TRBV18	ASSPPTGTNTGELF
NA	TRBV27	ASSFDSSNQPQH
NA	TRBV12-5	ASGLDSYGYT
TRBD1	TRBV7-2	ASSLATGSFYEQY
NA	TRBV12-5	ASGLALGAYNEQF
NA	TRBV10-3	AISLTSYDAEQY
NA	TRBV13	ASSPSGSEQF
TRBD2	TRBV2	ASSPGLAGVETQY
TRBD1	TRBV5-1	ASSLGDRKVGYT
TRBD2	TRBV2	ASSEGLAGGQETQY
NA	TRBV19	ASSIGPGQPQH
TRBD1	TRBV10-3	AISESPGQGVGTQY
NA	TRBV29-1	SVNTGLRETQY
TRBD1	TRBV9	ASSPRQGVGVEAF
TRBD2	TRBV29-1	SASSGASSYNEQF
NA	TRBV7-3	ASSPMGAGELF
TRBD2	TRBV5-5	ASTLSLADTDTQY
NA	TRBV18	ASSPRDRLGNEQF
TRBD1	TRBV7-3	ASSPTGGETQY